Below, one T cell receptor beta chain is given with its context. Its antigen is as yet unknown. This record belongs to a study of cytomegalovirus exposure and HLA in healthy donors. Turning to the study itself: Unique TCRs from HLA-typed donors, 65 million to 85 million of them, were held in an early data release. The study's findings and limits: Across HLA loci, a later analysis found differing TCR association rates, with DRB1 most and HLA-C fewest. The majority of CMV-associated TCR beta chains were reported as apparently HLA-restricted in a later analysis. Immune exposure data for these donors was limited to CMV serostatus.

Between the trimmed V and J ends, which lost 5 bases and 6 bases, there was a span of 18 bases. There are 15 residues in the CDR3. Germline V lookup: CDR1 SEHNR, CDR2 FQNEAQ (reference sequence). The PCR employed 60 Vbeta primers together with 13 Jbeta primers. Only in-frame clones appear in the TCRdb table, and some are missing; sequencing was by immunoSEQ multiplex PCR. The sample shows approximately 100,000 clones, around 80% of them seen only once. The source of this sequence is a woman between 35 and 50 years old in good health and CMV-seronegative. This rearrangement joins TRBV7-9 to TRBJ2-3; D remains ambiguous. Specimen: PBMCs. The CDR3 sequence is CASSTTSSSQDTQYF. The CDR3 region has the DNA TGTGCCAGCAGCACAACATCCTCCAGTCAGGATACGCAGTATTTT.